The rows below give T cell receptor beta chains drawn from one sample of a study of vaccination effects on CD4 cells after COVID-19. For these receptors, no antigen is known. Measured with immunoSEQ multiplex PCR; TCRdb has only the in-frame clones, and not every one. The sample records some 40,000 clones, approximately 82% being singletons. The material was CD4+ T cells from PBMCs cultured without peptide, obtained after COVID-19 vaccination. The origin of the receptors is a human donor who had a prior SARS-CoV-2 infection. The CDR3 runs from the conserved cysteine through the conserved F or W. Fields, in order: D gene, CDR3 length, clone size, J gene, V gene, CDR3 DNA, CDR3 protein. A D gene is named only where the DNA matches it firmly. Only some rows state a clone size, as once, few, many or a class for expanded clones.

>TRBD1|14|few|TRBJ2-2|TRBV19
TGTGCCACCATGACAGGGGGTTGGACCGGGGAGCTGTTTTTT
CATMTGGWTGELFF
>-|12|-|TRBJ2-2|TRBV11-3
TGTGCCAGCACGATCCCCCCCGGGGAGCTGTTTTTT
CASTIPPGELFF
>TRBD1|13|-|TRBJ2-7|TRBV6-5
TGTGCCAGCACCTGGACAGGGGCCCACGAGCAGTACTTC
CASTWTGAHEQYF
>-|13|-|TRBJ1-4|TRBV7-9
TGTGCCAGCAGCTTAATTTCCGGGGAAAAACTGTTTTTT
CASSLISGEKLFF
>-|14|-|TRBJ2-6|TRBV9
TGTGCCAGCAGCGTATCTCCTGGGGCCAACGTCCTGACTTTC
CASSVSPGANVLTF
>-|16|-|TRBJ2-7|TRBV4-2
TGTGCCAGCAGCCAAGAAGGACCGGGGGAATCCTACGAGCAGTACTTC
CASSQEGPGESYEQYF
>TRBD1|12|-|TRBJ1-1|TRBV19
TGTGCCAGTAGCGACAGGGCCACTGAAGCTTTCTTT
CASSDRATEAFF
>TRBD1|14|-|TRBJ1-2|TRBV5-1
TGCGCCAGCAGCCCCACGACAGGGAACTATGGCTACACCTTC
CASSPTTGNYGYTF
>-|12|-|TRBJ2-1|TRBV24-1
TGTGCGGTAGCCTTAGGGTCGAGTGAGCAGTTCTTC
CAVALGSSEQFF
>-|14|-|TRBJ2-3|TRBV6-5
TGTGCCAGCAGTTACGTGGGCGGAACAGATACGCAGTATTTT
CASSYVGGTDTQYF
>-|14|many|TRBJ2-7|TRBV2
TGTGCCAGCAACGACGCCGGGAAAGCCTACGAGCAGTACTTC
CASNDAGKAYEQYF
>-|15|-|TRBJ2-7|TRBV19
TGTGCCAGTAGGATCTCAGGGGGGGGCGTCTACGAGCAGTACTTC
CASRISGGGVYEQYF
>-|14|-|TRBJ2-5|TRBV30
TGTGCCTGGAGTGTGCTCGGAGCTTGGGGGACCCAGTACTTC
CAWSVLGAWGTQYF
>TRBD1|16|-|TRBJ2-1|TRBV4-2
TGTGCCAGCAGCCGCAGGGACAGCTCCTCCTACAATGAGCAGTTCTTC
CASSRRDSSSYNEQFF
>-|12|-|TRBJ1-1|TRBV3-1/TRBV3-2
TGTGCCAGCAGCCGGTGGGACACTGAAGCTTTCTTT
CASSRWDTEAFF
>-|13|-|TRBJ2-5|TRBV25-1
TGTGCCAGCAGTGACAGTACCCAAGAGACCCAGTACTTC
CASSDSTQETQYF
>TRBD1|13|-|TRBJ1-2|TRBV12-3/TRBV12-4
TGTGCCAGCAGTTCAGGACAGGGCTATGGCTACACCTTC
CASSSGQGYGYTF
>TRBD1|14|-|TRBJ1-2|TRBV10-3
TGTGCCATCAGTACCCAGGGACAGGGGCCCCTTACCACCTTC
CAISTQGQGPLTTF
>-|16|-|TRBJ2-7|TRBV7-2
TGTGCCAGCAGCTTTCGGGGACACATTGATAGATACGAGCAGTACTTC
CASSFRGHIDRYEQYF
>TRBD1|14|-|TRBJ2-7|TRBV5-6
TGTGCCAGCAGCTTGGTCGGGACAGGATCCGAGCAGTACTTC
CASSLVGTGSEQYF
>TRBD2|16|once|TRBJ2-7|TRBV7-2
TGTGCCAGCAGCTTAGTAGGGACTAGCGGCCCCTACGAGCAGTACTTC
CASSLVGTSGPYEQYF
>-|15|-|TRBJ2-4|TRBV19
TGTGCCAGTAGTATAAGTTCGGTGGTTACCAACATTCAGTACTTC
CASSISSVVTNIQYF
>-|14|-|TRBJ2-7|TRBV5-4
TGTGCCAGCAGCTTGGATGCGGAGTCCTACGAGCAGTACTTC
CASSLDAESYEQYF
>-|14|-|TRBJ1-5|TRBV18
TGTGCCAGCTCACCTTCAGGGACCGATCAGCCCCAGCATTTT
CASSPSGTDQPQHF
>-|14|few|TRBJ2-7|TRBV2
TGTGCCAGCAGTGTCCCGGCCTCCCCCTACGAGCAGTACTTC
CASSVPASPYEQYF
>-|15|once|TRBJ2-1|TRBV9
TGTGCCAGCAGCCCCGAGGGGGGACCCTACAATGAGCAGTTCTTC
CASSPEGGPYNEQFF
>TRBD1|12|-|TRBJ1-4|TRBV30
TGTGCCTATGACAGGGTTTCCGAAAAACTGTTTTTT
CAYDRVSEKLFF
>TRBD1|15|few|TRBJ1-1|TRBV7-9
TGTGCCAGCAGCCCCGGACAGGGGGCGGCCACTGAAGCTTTCTTT
CASSPGQGAATEAFF
>TRBD1|14|few|TRBJ2-7|TRBV5-1
TGCGCCAGCAGCACACAGGGGGCATCCTACGAGCAGTACTTC
CASSTQGASYEQYF
>-|14|-|TRBJ2-1|TRBV11-2
TGTGCCAGCAGCTCTGGACTTACCTACAATGAGCAGTTCTTC
CASSSGLTYNEQFF
>TRBD2|15|few|TRBJ2-3|TRBV5-1
TGCGCCGCCAAGGAAGGCGGGGGGTCCACAGATACGCAGTATTTT
CAAKEGGGSTDTQYF
>-|14|-|TRBJ2-5|TRBV6-2/TRBV6-3
TGTGCCAGCAGTTACCGGACAGTGAAAGAGACCCAGTACTTC
CASSYRTVKETQYF
>-|13|-|TRBJ2-7|TRBV7-9
TGTGCCAGCTCGCGGGGATTAGGCTACGAGCAGTACTTC
CASSRGLGYEQYF
>-|14|-|TRBJ1-2|TRBV6-2/TRBV6-3
TGTGCCAGCAGTTATTCCGACGGTACCTATGGCTACACCTTC
CASSYSDGTYGYTF
>-|15|once|TRBJ1-4|TRBV9
TGTGCCAGCAGCGTACGGGAGGGAGGGGTTGAAAAACTGTTTTTT
CASSVREGGVEKLFF
>-|14|-|TRBJ2-2|TRBV29-1
TGCAGCGTTGAAGGGTTTCCGAACACCGGGGAGCTGTTTTTT
CSVEGFPNTGELFF
>-|15|-|TRBJ2-3|TRBV27
TGTGCCAGCAAGTGGAGCGTTCGAAGCACAGATACGCAGTATTTT
CASKWSVRSTDTQYF
>TRBD2|12|-|TRBJ2-5|TRBV5-4
TGTGCCAGCAGCTTGAATAGCGGGAAAGAGTACTTC
CASSLNSGKEYF
>TRBD2|20|-|TRBJ2-3|TRBV5-4
TGTGCCAGCAGCTTGTATCTGCCCTTTGCGGGGGGAACGAGCACAGATACGCAGTATTTT
CASSLYLPFAGGTSTDTQYF
>-|13|-|TRBJ1-3|TRBV2
TGTGCCAGCCCTGCACCCTCTGGAAACACCATATATTTT
CASPAPSGNTIYF
>-|12|-|TRBJ2-5|TRBV5-1
TGCGCCAGCAGCTTAGGCTCGGAGACCCAGTACTTC
CASSLGSETQYF
>TRBD2|15|few|TRBJ2-5|TRBV2
TGTGCCAGCAGTGCGACTAGCGGGAGAGGGGAGACCCAGTACTTC
CASSATSGRGETQYF
>-|15|once|TRBJ2-2|TRBV7-2
TGTGCCAGCAGCTTATTGCCAGGGAGGACCGGGGAGCTGTTTTTT
CASSLLPGRTGELFF
>-|13|-|TRBJ2-1|TRBV2
TGTGCCAGCAGTGAGGCCCTCTTAGATGAGCAGTTCTTC
CASSEALLDEQFF
>TRBD2|15|-|TRBJ2-5|TRBV5-1
TGCGCCAGCAGCTTGGGACTAGCGGGGCCAGAGACCCAGTACTTC
CASSLGLAGPETQYF
>-|16|-|TRBJ2-1|TRBV9
TGTGCCAGCAGCCCTGGAGGGGGCCTCTCCTACAATGAGCAGTTCTTC
CASSPGGGLSYNEQFF
>-|13|once|TRBJ2-7|TRBV5-5
TGTGCCAGAGGAGGTGACAGTAACTACGAGCAGTACTTC
CARGGDSNYEQYF
>-|15|-|TRBJ2-1|TRBV6-5
TGTGCCAGCAGTTACTGGAGGAGCTCCTACAATGAGCAGTTCTTC
CASSYWRSSYNEQFF
>-|15|-|TRBJ1-3|TRBV18
TGTGCCAGCTCACCACCGACAGGTTATAGGGACACCATATATTTT
CASSPPTGYRDTIYF
>-|12|once|TRBJ2-5|TRBV5-1
TGCGCCAGCAGCAAACCCCAAGAGACCCAGTACTTC
CASSKPQETQYF
>TRBD1|16|once|TRBJ2-3|TRBV4-3
TGCGCCAGCAGCCAAGTCCGGGACAGGGGGTTAGATACGCAGTATTTT
CASSQVRDRGLDTQYF
>TRBD1|13|-|TRBJ1-2|TRBV5-4
TGTGCCAGCAGTCTGGACAGGGTGTCTGGCTACACCTTC
CASSLDRVSGYTF